The 9 T cell receptor beta chains reported below all come from one sample, sequenced in a study of PD-1 blockade in classical Hodgkin lymphoma. Specified time point: cycle 4 day 1 (C4D1), after six to seven weeks of nivolumab. Every patient was affected by relapse after autologous stem cell transplantation, while exposure to brentuximab vedotin was not uniform. Method: immunoSEQ multiplex PCR; TCRdb's copy keeps in-frame clones and lacks some. The repertoire consists of 90,000 to 100,000 clones, with more than 70% occurring once and the leading ten covering less than 10%. This specimen consisted of peripheral blood mononuclear cells (PBMCs), obtained before the fourth cycle of nivolumab. Receptors originate from a human donor with classical Hodgkin lymphoma.

V gene TRBV18 combines with J gene TRBJ2-5; unclear D gene. Per the germline V gene, CDR1 is KGHSH and CDR2 is LQKENI. The CDR3 spans 15 residues. V was shortened by 1 base and J by 1 base, with 10 bases between the two germline ends. CDR3 DNA sequence: TGTGCCAGCTCACCACGGATAGGGTCCCAAGAGACCCAGTACTTC. Its protein product is CASSPRIGSQETQYF.

In this sample, this clone turned up once. V and J are TRBV2 and TRBJ2-1, with 10 bases aligning to TRBD2. Germline values: CDR1 SNHLY, CDR2 FYNNEI. Trimming took 6 bases from V and 6 from J; bases not matched to a gene: 8. The CDR3 totals 15 residues. The CDR3 DNA reads as TGTGCCAGCAGGGAATTAGCGGGGGGATCCAATGAGCAGTTCTTC. This encodes CASRELAGGSNEQFF.

The chain carries TRBV30 and TRBJ1-2; D ambiguous. Deletions cut 5 bases from V and 2 bases from J, with 9 bases between. This CDR3 spans 12 amino acids. CDR1 GTSNPN and CDR2 SVGIG come from the germline V gene (reference sequence). The CDR3 coding sequence is TGTGCCTGGGGGCCCTTCAACTATGGCTACACCTTC. It encodes CAWGPFNYGYTF.

CDR3 bases: TGTGCCACCTGGGAGACAGGGTACTATGGCTACACCTTC. Protein: CATWETGYYGYTF. The V gene is TRBV6-6, the J gene TRBJ1-2; 7 bases are shared with TRBD1. The CDR3 totals 13 residues. J lost 3 bases, V lost 10 bases, and 8 bases had no gene match. Per the germline V gene, CDR1 is MNHNY and CDR2 is SVGAGI (reference sequence).

J is TRBJ2-3 and V is TRBV18; D remains ambiguous. Per germline, CDR1 KGHSH and CDR2 LQKENI. Trimming removed 2 bases at V and 6 bases at J, with 3 bases between. This CDR3 is 11 amino acids long. DNA for the CDR3: TGTGCCAGCTCACCAGGCGATACGCAGTATTTT. This translates into CASSPGDTQYF.

The genes are TRBV18 and TRBJ2-3; D is perhaps TRBD1 (5 bases). Deletions cut 0 bases from V and 6 bases from J, with 13 bases between. Per germline, CDR1 KGHSH and CDR2 LQKENI. This CDR3 region has 15 residues. The CDR3 DNA reads as TGTGCCAGCTCACCACCGGGGCGGACCGTGGATACGCAGTATTTT. Amino acids: CASSPPGRTVDTQYF.

J is TRBJ1-4 and V is TRBV28; weak D call: TRBD1 (5 bases). This CDR3 region has 18 residues. Deletions cut 6 bases from V and 6 bases from J, with 26 bases between. Germline V gene sequence: CDR1 MDHEN, CDR2 SYDVKM. The CDR3: CASRSKRLRVWGDEKLFF. The CDR3 DNA follows: TGTGCCAGCAGATCAAAACGGTTGCGGGTGTGGGGGGATGAAAAACTGTTTTTT.

The chain joins TRBV19 to TRBJ2-1; the match to TRBD2 covers 8 bases. Germline V gene sequence: CDR1 LNHDA, CDR2 SQIVND (reference sequence). Trimming took 5 bases from V and 1 from J; bases not matched to a gene: 4. This CDR3 is 15 amino acids long. The CDR3 loop is CASSDGRGSYNEQFF. The DNA for the CDR3 is TGTGCCAGTAGTGACGGGAGGGGTTCCTACAATGAGCAGTTCTTC.

The chain combines TRBV5-5 with TRBJ2-2; weak D call: TRBD2 (6 bases). Trimming shortened V by 4 bases and J by 0 bases, and 16 bases separated the two germline ends. The CDR3 has 17 residues. Germline CDR1 is SGHKS and CDR2 is YYEKEE (reference sequence). CDR3: CASSRDSISANTGELFF. In DNA, the CDR3 is TGTGCCAGCAGCCGGGACTCGATTAGCGCGAACACCGGGGAGCTGTTTTTT.